The 22 T cell receptor beta chains below were found in one sample sequenced in a study of T cells after yellow fever vaccination. TCRdb reprocessed the 5' RACE reads via MiXCR and lists one record per CDR3 protein. The sample includes 310,000 or so distinct CDR3 sequences, around 6.8% of them seen just once. The sample consisted of PBMCs, taken around 45 days after the first yellow fever vaccination. All receptors derive from a man aged 18-30 years who received the YFV17D yellow fever vaccine.

This chain joins TRBV4-1 and TRBJ2-7; D uncertain. Germline assignment: CDR1 MGHRA and CDR2 YSYEKL. CDR3 length: 13 amino acids. V lost 4 bases and J 2 bases, leaving 9 bases between the germline ends. The CDR3 reads CASSPTFAYEQYF. The CDR3 DNA follows: TGCGCCAGCAGCCCCACCTTCGCCTACGAGCAGTACTTC.

This clonotype was counted only a few times. The CDR3 DNA sequence: TGTGCCAGCAGTTCTTCAAGGGGGGCAGGACCAGAGACCCAGTACTTC. Protein sequence: CASSSSRGAGPETQYF. The chain links TRBV6-5 to TRBJ2-5; either TRBD1 or TRBD2 may supply D (6 bases each). CDR3 length: 16 residues. CDR1 is MNHEY, CDR2 SVGAGI, per germline. The V gene lost 4 bases and the J gene lost 4 bases, with 19 bases spanning the gap.

This clonotype was recorded many times. The chain joins TRBV27 to TRBJ1-1; 7 nucleotides match TRBD1. From germline, CDR1 is MNHEY and CDR2 SMNVEV (reference sequence). This CDR3 is built from 18 residues. The J segment lost 0 bases and the V segment lost 2 bases, leaving 12 bases of the junction unmatched. Here the CDR3 DNA reads TGTGCCAGCAGTTTACTATTCCCCTCGGGGACAGTGAACACTGAAGCTTTCTTT. Translating gives CASSLLFPSGTVNTEAFF.

This chain links TRBV5-1 with TRBJ2-5; unclear D gene. Trimming took off 0 bases at V and 5 bases at J, with 11 bases between the two ends. This CDR3 is 14 amino acids long. Germline V gene data show CDR1 as SGHRS and CDR2 as YFSETQ. CDR3 amino acids: CASSLGARIETQYF. In DNA, the CDR3 is TGCGCCAGCAGCTTGGGGGCCAGGATTGAGACCCAGTACTTC.

V and J are TRBV15 and TRBJ1-6; a weak D match, TRBD1 (6 bases). Germline CDR1 LNHNV, CDR2 YYDKDF (reference sequence). The V and J ends lost 1 base and 7 bases respectively, with 11 bases between them. This CDR3 spans 15 amino acids. This CDR3 is CATSRVSTGNSPLHF. CDR3 coding DNA: TGTGCCACCAGCAGAGTCTCAACAGGGAATTCACCCCTCCACTTT.

The CDR3 DNA reads TGTGCCAGCAGTGACTCCTACGGGGCTCATGAGCAGTTCTTC. Protein: CASSDSYGAHEQFF. V is TRBV6-4 and J is TRBJ2-1; D could derive from TRBD1 or TRBD2 (5 bases each). The V gene's germline CDR1 is MRHNA and CDR2 SNTAGT. Between the trimmed V and J ends, which lost 0 bases and 8 bases, there was a span of 11 bases. This CDR3 contains 14 residues.

This clonotype was seen repeatedly, ten times or more. The rearrangement joins TRBV29-1 to TRBJ2-1, with TRBD2 matching 10 bases. This CDR3 is built from 13 residues. From germline, CDR1 is SQVTM and CDR2 ANQGSEA. The trim removed 5 bases at V and 4 bases at J, leaving 2 bases unmatched. The CDR3 sequence is CSVHSGGYNEQFF. CDR3 sequence (DNA): TGCAGCGTTCATAGCGGGGGGTACAATGAGCAGTTCTTC.

The V call is TRBV3-1, the J call TRBJ2-7; no reliable D call. This CDR3 has 14 residues. The V gene's germline CDR1 is LGHDT and CDR2 YNNKEL (reference sequence). Between the trimmed V and J ends, which lost 6 bases and 4 bases, there was a span of 16 bases. DNA of the CDR3: TGTGCCAGCAGGAATCATCCCCGAGGATACGAGCAGTACTTC. Translating gives CASRNHPRGYEQYF.

The rearrangement links TRBV7-2 to TRBJ2-3; 9 bases fit TRBD2. Per the germline V gene, CDR1 is SGHTA and CDR2 is FQGNSA. V lost 2 bases, J lost 4 bases, and 7 bases stayed unmatched. CDR3 size: 16 residues. CDR3 nucleotide sequence: TGTGCCAGCAGCTTAAACGGGCGGGGGGGCGCAGATACGCAGTATTTT. Translated: CASSLNGRGGADTQYF.

The V gene is TRBV18, the J gene TRBJ2-6; D is ambiguous. Trimming stripped 5 bases from V and 4 bases from J, with 18 bases between. The germline CDR1 and CDR2 sequences are KGHSH and LQKENI. This CDR3 has 17 residues. The CDR3 region is CASSYSIGVAGANVLTF. DNA of the CDR3: TGTGCCAGCTCATACTCGATTGGGGTCGCGGGGGCCAACGTCCTGACTTTC.

Only a few counts were recorded for this clonotype. This sequence joins TRBV30 and TRBJ1-5; 7 positions agree with TRBD1. V gave up 2 bases and J gave up 5 bases; unmatched junction bases: 6. CDR3 size: 14 residues. The V gene's germline CDR1 is GTSNPN and CDR2 SVGIG (reference sequence). The CDR3: CAWSQRTGHQPQHF. CDR3 nucleotides: TGTGCCTGGAGTCAAAGGACAGGTCATCAGCCCCAGCATTTT.

This clonotype was seen only a few times. The chain has TRBV15 and TRBJ2-7; 9 nucleotides align to TRBD1. The CDR3 has 14 amino acids. Per germline, CDR1 LNHNV and CDR2 YYDKDF (reference sequence). V was clipped by 1 base and J by 2 bases; unmatched bases: 0. In nucleotides, the CDR3 is TGTGCCACCAGCAGAGGGACAGGGGCCTACGAGCAGTACGTC. This codes for CATSRGTGAYEQYV.

The chain links TRBV7-8 to TRBJ2-5, with a possible D match to TRBD1 (6 bases). The V end was cut by 4 bases, the J end by 5 bases, with 17 bases between. The CDR3 loop spans 15 amino acids. CDR1 and CDR2 from the germline V gene are SGHVS and FQNEAQ. In DNA form, the CDR3 reads TGTGCCAGCAGCTCCTTAACAGGGTATACGGAGACCCAGTACTTC. It is translated as CASSSLTGYTETQYF.

This clonotype was found a few times. The chain links TRBV20-1 to TRBJ1-5; D not certain. Germline V lookup: CDR1 DFQATT, CDR2 SNEGSKA (reference sequence). CDR3 length equals 17 residues. V shed 0 bases and J shed 1 base, with 16 bases lying between them. The CDR3 DNA follows: TGCAGTGCTAGAGATAGAACCTTCCATGGGAGCAATCAGCCCCAGCATTTT. This encodes CSARDRTFHGSNQPQHF.

J is TRBJ2-7 and V is TRBV7-6, with 7 nucleotides matching TRBD2. The trim removed 3 bases at V and 2 bases at J, leaving 7 bases unmatched. The CDR3 extends over 15 amino acids. Germline loops: CDR1 SGHVS, CDR2 FNYEAQ. The CDR3 protein is CASSFSSGPAYEQYV. CDR3 bases: TGTGCCAGCAGCTTTTCTAGCGGACCCGCCTACGAGCAGTACGTC.

This chain uses TRBV29-1 with TRBJ2-7, with TRBD1 identical over 9 bases. Germline values: CDR1 SQVTM, CDR2 ANQGSEA. The CDR3 runs to 12 residues. The trim removed 6 bases at V and 3 bases at J, leaving 3 bases unmatched. The CDR3 DNA follows: TGCAGCGTCCGGGGACAGGGCTACGAGCAGTACTTC. Amino acid sequence: CSVRGQGYEQYF.

The rearrangement joins TRBV19 to TRBJ2-3, with D unclear. Trimming left V 4 bases short and J 4 bases short, with 18 bases between. Germline V gene data show CDR1 as LNHDA and CDR2 as SQIVND (reference sequence). This CDR3 has 16 amino acids. The CDR3 loop is CASSTHSRMGSDTQYF. The CDR3 DNA is TGTGCCAGTAGTACCCATAGCAGGATGGGGTCAGATACGCAGTATTTT.

In DNA, the CDR3 is TGTGCCAGCAGCTCCCCCTCCGGCGGGGGCCAAGGCACCGGGGAGCTGTTTTTT. Its translation: CASSSPSGGGQGTGELFF. This chain joins TRBV13 and TRBJ2-2; a possible D gene is TRBD2 (7 bases). Trimming removed 4 bases at V and 4 bases at J, with 22 bases between. This CDR3 is 18 amino acids long. CDR1 is PRHDT and CDR2 is FYEKMQ in the germline V gene (reference sequence). Variable domain in full (rest from reference TRBV13 and TRBJ2-2): AAGVIQSPRHLIKEKRETATLKCYPIPRHDTVYWYQQGPGQDPQFLISFYEKMQSDKGSIPDRFSAQQFSDYHSELNMSSLELGDSALYFCASSSPSGGGQGTGELFFGEGSRLTVL.

V usage is TRBV5-1 and J usage is TRBJ2-1; D call uncertain. V lost 3 bases, J lost 4 bases, and 8 bases lay in between. The CDR3 is 13 residues long. Germline values: CDR1 SGHRS, CDR2 YFSETQ. The CDR3 region is CASSSEFYNEQFF. The CDR3 DNA reads TGCGCCAGCAGCTCGGAGTTTTACAATGAGCAGTTCTTC.

This clonotype has only a few counts. V and J are TRBV20-1 and TRBJ2-7, with 9 nucleotides matching TRBD2. The CDR3 contains 12 residues. V gave up 4 bases and J gave up 2 bases; unmatched junction bases: 0. The germline gives CDR1 DFQATT, CDR2 SNEGSKA (reference sequence). This CDR3 is CSATSGAYEQYV. Here the CDR3 DNA reads TGCAGTGCTACTAGCGGGGCCTACGAGCAGTACGTC.

The chain carries TRBV5-1 and TRBJ1-3; D is ambiguous. Germline V gene data show CDR1 as SGHRS and CDR2 as YFSETQ. The CDR3 runs to 15 residues. Deletions cut 1 base from V and 3 bases from J, with 11 bases between. CDR3 in amino acids: CASSLNTADGNTIYF. CDR3 nucleotides: TGCGCCAGCAGCTTGAATACTGCGGATGGAAACACCATATATTTT.

This chain uses TRBV2 with TRBJ1-5; D is uncertain. Germline assignment: CDR1 SNHLY and CDR2 FYNNEI. Between the trimmed V and J ends, which lost 5 bases and 5 bases, there was a span of 13 bases. The CDR3 extends over 14 amino acids. In nucleotides, the CDR3 is TGTGCCAGCAGTAGAATCACTTCGGATCAGCCCCAGCATTTT. Amino acids: CASSRITSDQPQHF.